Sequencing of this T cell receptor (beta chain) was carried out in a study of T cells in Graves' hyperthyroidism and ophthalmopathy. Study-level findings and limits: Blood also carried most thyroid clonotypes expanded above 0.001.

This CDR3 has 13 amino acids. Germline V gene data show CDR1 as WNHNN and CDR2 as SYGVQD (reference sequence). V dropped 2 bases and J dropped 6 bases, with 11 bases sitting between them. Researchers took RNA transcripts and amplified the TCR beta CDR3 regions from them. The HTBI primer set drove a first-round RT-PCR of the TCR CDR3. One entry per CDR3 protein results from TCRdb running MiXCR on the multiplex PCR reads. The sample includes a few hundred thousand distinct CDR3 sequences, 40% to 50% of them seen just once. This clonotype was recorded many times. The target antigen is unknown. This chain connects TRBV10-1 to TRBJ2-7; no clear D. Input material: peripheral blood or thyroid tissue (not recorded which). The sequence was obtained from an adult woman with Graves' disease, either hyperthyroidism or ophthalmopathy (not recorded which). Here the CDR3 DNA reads TGCGCCAGCAGTGAGACCGGACCCGGCGAGCAGTACTTC. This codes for CASSETGPGEQYF.